This is a list of T cell receptor beta chains from one sample in a study of shared clonotypes between healthy human individuals. Assay: immunoSEQ multiplex PCR; the TCRdb copy retains only in-frame clones and omits some. Of about 2.4 million clones in the sample, roughly 93% were seen once. Input material: naive CD4+ T cells from PBMCs. These receptor sequences come from a man between 18 and 29 years old in good health. Some clones in this sample may be carry-over from other donors' samples. Each CDR3 is given with its conserved first and last residue. D genes are given only for firm matches. Only part of the rows carry a size: once, few, many, or a class if the clone is expanded.

d_call j_call clone_size v_call cdr3_nt cdr3_aa
NA TRBJ1-2 NA TRBV5-6 TGTGCCAGCAACCATGGTACCTTAGACTATGGCTACACCTTC CASNHGTLDYGYTF
TRBD1 TRBJ1-1 NA TRBV19 TGTGCCAGTAGTAGGGGACAGCCGAACACTGAAGCTTTCTTT CASSRGQPNTEAFF
NA TRBJ1-5 NA TRBV16 TGTGCCAGCAGCCAATCTCGAGATCAGCCCCAGCATTTT CASSQSRDQPQHF
NA TRBJ1-1 NA TRBV28 TGTGCCAGCAGCCCCGGGGGGCATAGGACTGAAGCTTTCTTT CASSPGGHRTEAFF
NA TRBJ2-5 NA TRBV27 TGTGCCAGCACCCTTTCTGGGGGTAGCTGGGAGACCCAGTACTTC CASTLSGGSWETQYF
NA TRBJ2-1 NA TRBV6-1 TGTGCCAGCAGTCCGGGCGGCTGGCCCTACAATGAGCAGTTCTTC CASSPGGWPYNEQFF
NA TRBJ2-7 NA TRBV5-6 TGTGCCAGCAGCGCCTCCTACGAGCAGTACTTC CASSASYEQYF
NA TRBJ2-1 NA TRBV5-1 TGCGCCAGCAGCTTCGCGTCCTACAATGAGCAGTTCTTC CASSFASYNEQFF
TRBD2 TRBJ2-1 NA TRBV7-2 TGTGCCAGCAGCCCCGGGGTAGCGGGAGGCCCTAGGAGTGAGCAGTTCTTC CASSPGVAGGPRSEQFF
NA TRBJ1-2 once TRBV7-2 TGTGCCAGCAGCTTAGTTGGACTTGGCTACACCTTC CASSLVGLGYTF
TRBD1 TRBJ2-1 NA TRBV28 TGTGCCAGCAGTTTATCATACAGGGGCGCCTACAATGAGCAGTTCTTC CASSLSYRGAYNEQFF
NA TRBJ2-1 NA TRBV6-5 TGTGCCAGCAGTTACCGCAGGGGGGAAGCGCAGTTCTTC CASSYRRGEAQFF
TRBD2 TRBJ2-5 NA TRBV9 TGTGCCAGCAGCCCCGCTCCGACTAGCGGACAAGAGACCCAGTACTTC CASSPAPTSGQETQYF
TRBD1 TRBJ2-3 NA TRBV5-6 TGTGCCAGCAGCTTGGACGCGGACAGGTCCTTCACAGATACGCAGTATTTT CASSLDADRSFTDTQYF
NA TRBJ2-7 NA TRBV19 TGTGCCAGTAGTCTTTACCACGAGCAGTACTTC CASSLYHEQYF
NA TRBJ2-1 NA TRBV4-3 TGCGCCAGCAGCCAAGATGCTAGCTACAATGAGCAGTTCTTC CASSQDASYNEQFF
NA TRBJ1-1 NA TRBV28 TGTGCCAGTACGGTGGGCAGGGCTGAAGCTTTCTTT CASTVGRAEAFF